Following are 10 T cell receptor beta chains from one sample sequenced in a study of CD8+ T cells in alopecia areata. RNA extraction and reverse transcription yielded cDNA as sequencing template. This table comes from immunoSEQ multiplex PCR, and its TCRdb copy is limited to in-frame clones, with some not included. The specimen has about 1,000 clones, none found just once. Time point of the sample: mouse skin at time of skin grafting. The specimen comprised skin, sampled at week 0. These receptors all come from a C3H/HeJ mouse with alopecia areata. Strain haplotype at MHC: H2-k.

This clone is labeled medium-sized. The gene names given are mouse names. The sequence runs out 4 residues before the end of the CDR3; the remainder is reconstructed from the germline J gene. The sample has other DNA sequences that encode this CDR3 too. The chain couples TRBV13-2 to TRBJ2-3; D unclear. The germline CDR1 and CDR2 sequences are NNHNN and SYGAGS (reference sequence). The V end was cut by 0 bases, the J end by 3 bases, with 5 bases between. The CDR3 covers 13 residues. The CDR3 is CASGDARAETLYF. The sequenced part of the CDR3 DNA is TGTGCCAGCGGTGATGCAAGGGCAGAA.

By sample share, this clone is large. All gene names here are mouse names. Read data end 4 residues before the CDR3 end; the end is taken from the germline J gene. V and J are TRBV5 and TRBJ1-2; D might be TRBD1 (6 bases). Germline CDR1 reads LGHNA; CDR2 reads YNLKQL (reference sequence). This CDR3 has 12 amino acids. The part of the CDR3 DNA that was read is TGTGCCAGCAGCCAGAACAGGGCC. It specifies CASSQNRA. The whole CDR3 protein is CASSQNRADYTF.

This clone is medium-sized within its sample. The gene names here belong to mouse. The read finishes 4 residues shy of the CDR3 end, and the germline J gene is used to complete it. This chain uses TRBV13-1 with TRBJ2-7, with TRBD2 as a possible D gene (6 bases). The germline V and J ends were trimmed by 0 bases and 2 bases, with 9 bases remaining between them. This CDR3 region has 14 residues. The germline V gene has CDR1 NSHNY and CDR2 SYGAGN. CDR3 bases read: TGTGCCAGCAGTGATGCTCTGGGGACCTAT. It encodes CASSDALGTY. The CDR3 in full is CASSDALGTYEQYF.

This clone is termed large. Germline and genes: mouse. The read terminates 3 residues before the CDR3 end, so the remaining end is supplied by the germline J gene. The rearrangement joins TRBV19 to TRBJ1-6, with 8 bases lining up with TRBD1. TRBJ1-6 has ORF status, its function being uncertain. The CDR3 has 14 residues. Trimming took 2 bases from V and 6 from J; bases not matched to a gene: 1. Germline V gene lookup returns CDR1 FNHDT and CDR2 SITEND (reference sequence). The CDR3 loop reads CASSIDRGNSPLYF. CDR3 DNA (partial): TGTGCCAGCAGTATCGACAGGGGTAATTCGCCC.

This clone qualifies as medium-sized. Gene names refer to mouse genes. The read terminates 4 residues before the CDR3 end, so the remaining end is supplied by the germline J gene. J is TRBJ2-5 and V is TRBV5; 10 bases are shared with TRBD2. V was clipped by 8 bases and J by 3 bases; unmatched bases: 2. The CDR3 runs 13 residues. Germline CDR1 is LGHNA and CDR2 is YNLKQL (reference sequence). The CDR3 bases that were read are TGTGCCAGCTCGACTGGGGGGCAAGAC. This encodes CASSTGGQD. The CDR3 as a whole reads CASSTGGQDTQYF.

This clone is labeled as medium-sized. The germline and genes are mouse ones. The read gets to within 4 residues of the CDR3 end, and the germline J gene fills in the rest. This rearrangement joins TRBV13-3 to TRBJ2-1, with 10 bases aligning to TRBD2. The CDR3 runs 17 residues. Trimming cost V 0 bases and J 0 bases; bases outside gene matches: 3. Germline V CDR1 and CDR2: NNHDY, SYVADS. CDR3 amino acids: CASSDGDWGYNYAEQFF. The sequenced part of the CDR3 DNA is TGTGCCAGCAGTGATGGGGACTGGGGTTATAACTATGCT.

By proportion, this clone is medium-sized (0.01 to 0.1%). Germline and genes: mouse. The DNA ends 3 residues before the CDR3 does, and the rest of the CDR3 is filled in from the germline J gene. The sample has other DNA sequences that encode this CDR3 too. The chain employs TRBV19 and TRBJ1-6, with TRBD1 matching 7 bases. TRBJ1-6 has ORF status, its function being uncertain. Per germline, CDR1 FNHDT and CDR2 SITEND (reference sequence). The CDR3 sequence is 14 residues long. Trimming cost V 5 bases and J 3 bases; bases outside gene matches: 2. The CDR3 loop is CASSRDSYNSPLYF. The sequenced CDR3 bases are TGTGCCAGCAGCCGGGACAGCTATAATTCGCCC.

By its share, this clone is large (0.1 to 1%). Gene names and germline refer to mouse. The CDR3 bases that were read are TGTGCCAGCGGCGACAGACTTAACACA. Its translation is CASGDRLNT. Given in full, the CDR3 is CASGDRLNTEVFF. This chain connects TRBV13-2 to TRBJ1-1, with a weak D call TRBD1 (5 bases). The missing CDR3 end, 4 residues past where the read stops, is filled in from the germline J gene. Germline-derived CDR1 and CDR2 are NNHNN and SYGAGS (reference sequence). Trimming removed 5 bases from V and 2 bases from J, with 10 bases in between. The CDR3 sequence is 13 residues long.

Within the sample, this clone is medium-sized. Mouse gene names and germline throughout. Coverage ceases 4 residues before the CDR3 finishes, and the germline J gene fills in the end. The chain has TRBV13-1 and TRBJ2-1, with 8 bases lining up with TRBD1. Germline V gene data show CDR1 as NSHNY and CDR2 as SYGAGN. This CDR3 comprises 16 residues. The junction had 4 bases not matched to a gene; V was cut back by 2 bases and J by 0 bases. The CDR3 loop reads CASSEFRGPNYAEQFF. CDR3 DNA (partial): TGTGCCAGCAGTGAATTCAGGGGGCCTAACTATGCT.

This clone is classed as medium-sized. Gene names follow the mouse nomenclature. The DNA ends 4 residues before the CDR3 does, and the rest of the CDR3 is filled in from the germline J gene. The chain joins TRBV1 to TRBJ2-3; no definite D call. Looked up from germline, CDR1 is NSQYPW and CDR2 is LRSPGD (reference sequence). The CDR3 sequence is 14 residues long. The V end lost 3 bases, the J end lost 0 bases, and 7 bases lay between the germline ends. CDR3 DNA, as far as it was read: TGCACCTGCAGTGCTCAATTTAGTGCAGAA. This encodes CTCSAQFSAE. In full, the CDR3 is CTCSAQFSAETLYF.